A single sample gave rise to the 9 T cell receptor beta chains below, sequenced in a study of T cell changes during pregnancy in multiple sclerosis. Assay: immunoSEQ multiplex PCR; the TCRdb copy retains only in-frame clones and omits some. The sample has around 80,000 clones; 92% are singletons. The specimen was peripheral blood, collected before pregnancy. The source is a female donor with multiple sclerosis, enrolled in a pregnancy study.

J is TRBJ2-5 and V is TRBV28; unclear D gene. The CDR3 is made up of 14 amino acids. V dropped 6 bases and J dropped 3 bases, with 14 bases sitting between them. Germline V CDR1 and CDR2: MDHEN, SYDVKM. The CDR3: CASRSYESEETQYF. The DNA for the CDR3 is TGTGCCAGCAGGAGTTACGAGTCCGAAGAGACCCAGTACTTC.

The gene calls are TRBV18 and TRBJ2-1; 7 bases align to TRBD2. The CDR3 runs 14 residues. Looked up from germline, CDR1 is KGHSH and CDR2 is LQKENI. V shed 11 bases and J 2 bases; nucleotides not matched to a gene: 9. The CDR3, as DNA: TGTGCCGGCAAGGGAAGCGGGACCTACAATGAGCAGTTCTTC. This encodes CAGKGSGTYNEQFF.

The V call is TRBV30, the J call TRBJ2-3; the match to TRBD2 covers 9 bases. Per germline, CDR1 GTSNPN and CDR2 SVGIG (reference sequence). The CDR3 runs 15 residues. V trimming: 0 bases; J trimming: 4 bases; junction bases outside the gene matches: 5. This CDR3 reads CAWSVFSGRPDTQYF. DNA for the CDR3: TGTGCCTGGAGTGTTTTTAGCGGGAGACCAGATACGCAGTATTTT.

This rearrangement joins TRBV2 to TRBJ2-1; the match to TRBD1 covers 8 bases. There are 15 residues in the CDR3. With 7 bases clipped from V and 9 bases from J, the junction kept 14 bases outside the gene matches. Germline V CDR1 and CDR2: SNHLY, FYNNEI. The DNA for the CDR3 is TGTGCCAGCACCCCGGAGGGACAGGCCCACACTGAGCAGTTCTTC. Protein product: CASTPEGQAHTEQFF.

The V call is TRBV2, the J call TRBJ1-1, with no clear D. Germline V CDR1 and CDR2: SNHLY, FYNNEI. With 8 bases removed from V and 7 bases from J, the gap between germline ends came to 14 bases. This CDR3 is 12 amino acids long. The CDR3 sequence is CASFIGLFEAFF. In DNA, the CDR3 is TGTGCCAGCTTTATCGGTCTCTTTGAAGCTTTCTTT.

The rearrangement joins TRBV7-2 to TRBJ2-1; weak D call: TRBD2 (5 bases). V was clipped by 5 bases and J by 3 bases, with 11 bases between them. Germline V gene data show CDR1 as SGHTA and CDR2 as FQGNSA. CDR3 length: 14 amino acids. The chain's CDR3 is CASSRDYFYNEQFF. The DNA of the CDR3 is TGTGCCAGCAGCCGCGACTACTTCTACAATGAGCAGTTCTTC.

The CDR3 loop is CASSLTGPSYEQYF. In nucleotides, the CDR3 is TGTGCCAGCAGCTTGACAGGGCCATCCTACGAGCAGTACTTC. V is TRBV5-8 and J is TRBJ2-7; a weak D match, TRBD1 (6 bases). From germline, CDR1 is SGHTS and CDR2 YDEGEE. The CDR3 is made up of 14 amino acids. The ends were cut back, 1 base at V and 1 base at J, with 9 bases in the middle.

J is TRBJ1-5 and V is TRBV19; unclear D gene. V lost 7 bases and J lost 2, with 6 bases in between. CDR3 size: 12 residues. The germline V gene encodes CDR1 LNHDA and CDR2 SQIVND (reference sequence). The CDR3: CASTNGNQPQHF. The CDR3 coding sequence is TGTGCCAGTACCAATGGCAATCAGCCCCAGCATTTT.

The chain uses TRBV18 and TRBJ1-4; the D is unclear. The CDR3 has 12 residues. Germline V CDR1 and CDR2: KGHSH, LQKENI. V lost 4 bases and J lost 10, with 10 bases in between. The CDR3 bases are TGTGCCAGCTCACTTGGCGGCAGAAAACTGTTTTTT. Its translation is CASSLGGRKLFF.